The sequence of this TCR beta chain was determined in a study of blood T cell repertoires in COVID-19. Across the whole study: Samples representing acute and convalescent COVID-19 were sourced from the United States, Italy and Spain. T cells, B-cell-depleted T cells, or PBMCs provided the cDNA or gDNA that served as material.

Profiling relied on immunoSEQ multiplex PCR, and the TCRdb table lists in-frame clones only, not all of them. The sample consists of 100,000 to 150,000 clones, 80% to 90% of them appearing once. This CDR3 spans 14 amino acids. Germline CDR1 and CDR2: SGHDT and YYEEEE. J was trimmed by 4 bases and V by 0 bases; bases with no gene match: 1. V usage is TRBV5-6 and J usage is TRBJ2-5, with TRBD1 matching over 9 bases. Sequencing used peripheral blood. This TCR derives from a man aged 55-75 years with COVID-19, enrolled during active disease. CDR3 amino acids: CASSLVQGAETQYF. The CDR3 DNA follows: TGTGCCAGCAGCTTGGTACAGGGGGCAGAGACCCAGTACTTC. The full variable domain, its missing parts supplied by reference TRBV5-6 and TRBJ2-5, is DAGVTQSPTHLIKTRGQQVTLRCSPKSGHDTVSWYQQALGQGPQFIFQYYEEEERQRGNFPDRFSGHQFPNYSSELNVNALLLGDSALYLCASSLVQGAETQYFGPGTRLLVL.